This T cell receptor beta chain was captured in a study of beta chain features in type 1 diabetes (dated by TCRdb to 2017 to 2018). Background for the entire study: Patients and healthy donors did not differ in mean age, gender distribution, total cell number or subset yield. A total of roughly 100,000,000 sorted cells were examined across all samples, and the number of cells per subset was strongly correlated with RNA yield. The study compared TCRB repertoires of sorted circulating CD4+ T cell subsets between recently diagnosed type 1 diabetes patients and matched healthy donors. Regulatory and stem cell-like memory subsets were isolated from only 8 patients and roughly 8 healthy donors, whereas naive and central memory subsets came from all 30 or so donors.

About this clone itself: The clone's antigen remains unknown. Per-base quality was not reported, and no clone a single base away is much larger than it.

The germline V gene supplies CDR1 SGHAT and CDR2 FQNNGV. V was cut back by 5 bases and J by 5 bases, leaving a gap of 12 bases between them. Spanning cysteine to phenylalanine, the CDR3 consists of 13 amino acids. Only the CDR3 DNA stays, 39 bases, in frame from base 1. A single peripheral blood draw of approximately 100 mL on average was collected from each donor into heparinised tubes. A BD FACSAria II was used to sort naive, central memory, regulatory and stem cell-like memory CD4+ T cells with a panel that included CD45RO, CCR7, CD25, CD127, CD95 and CD27. All sorted populations exceeded 95% purity. PBMCs were separated immediately by Lymphoprep density gradient centrifugation and were stained directly, without being cultured. So that batch effects would be minimized, each experiment stained and sorted samples in pairs, pairing one healthy donor with one patient. The study at large found these results: Because cDNA was sequenced instead of genomic DNA, highly expressing activated cells could be over-represented, though the groups showed no difference in activation or CD3 levels. HLA sub-analyses involved small numbers of individuals, so any influence of HLA type on TCRB rearrangement remained unresolved. At VDJ recombination sites, patients with type 1 diabetes made fewer insertions and deleted more nucleotides, a pattern implying thymic rearrangement abnormalities. Naive, central memory and regulatory TCRB repertoires appeared to be more alike among patients than among healthy donors. Shorter templates might have been favored by PCR, but patient and control samples were amplified and corrected together, so both groups would have been affected equally by any skew. Type 1 diabetes patients showed a moderate but significant shortening of TCRB CDR3 length in all four CD4+ subsets.

The entire amount of isolated RNA was reverse transcribed using the High Capacity cDNA Reverse Transcription Kit, so the sequenced TCRB transcripts were expressed ones. Deep immunoSEQ sequencing was performed on naive, central memory and regulatory T cell samples, with an average of roughly 3.6 million total reads per sample. Sorted cells were lysed in RLT buffer, and RNA was extracted using DNase-treated RNeasy Micro or Mini kits according to cell number. To prevent cross-contamination, each cell subset was processed individually, whereas patient and healthy donor samples were processed jointly. TCRB sequences were amplified from cDNA with the immunoSEQ multiplex PCR, producing 87-bp fragments spanning the CDR3 region. Sequencing of the amplicons was performed on the Illumina HiSeq platform. Per the authors' processing: PCR bias was corrected computationally using synthetic template baselines, and reads within Hamming distance 2 were collapsed, with unmergeable singletons discarded. Reads were aligned against IMGT to assign V, D and J genes, CDR3 length and insertions or deletions at six rearrangement sites. Within each subset, clonotype counts were normalized to sorted cell number, after which true diversity and Gini coefficients were computed with the tcR R package. The overlap coefficient, calculated on TCRB nucleotide sequences, was used to quantify repertoire sharing. Out-of-frame TCRB sequences from naive cells were analyzed as a proxy for the pre-selection repertoire. The clones in this table, taken by TCRdb from immuneACCESS, are in-frame only. Not every clone is retained; where verified, under half of the shortfall comes from an unresolved V gene, and the cause of the rest is unknown. The D gene and trimming were derived from the DNA, and the V and J assignments and clone size from that table. Counted in this sample were 600,000 to 700,000 clones; under 15% of them appeared once. Clones ranked in the top ten supply 0.022% of the sample.

Here the chain combines TRBV11-2 and TRBJ1-2; the D region possibly corresponds to TRBD1 (5 bases align). The specimen sequenced was naive CD4+ T cells from blood. The cell subset or site label, as the study defines it: true naive CD4+ T cells. This clonotype was sampled from a man younger than 30 with type 1 diabetes. The bases are TGTGCCAGCAGCCCCCAGGGAGGGTATGGCTACACCTTC. It specifies CASSPQGGYGYTF.